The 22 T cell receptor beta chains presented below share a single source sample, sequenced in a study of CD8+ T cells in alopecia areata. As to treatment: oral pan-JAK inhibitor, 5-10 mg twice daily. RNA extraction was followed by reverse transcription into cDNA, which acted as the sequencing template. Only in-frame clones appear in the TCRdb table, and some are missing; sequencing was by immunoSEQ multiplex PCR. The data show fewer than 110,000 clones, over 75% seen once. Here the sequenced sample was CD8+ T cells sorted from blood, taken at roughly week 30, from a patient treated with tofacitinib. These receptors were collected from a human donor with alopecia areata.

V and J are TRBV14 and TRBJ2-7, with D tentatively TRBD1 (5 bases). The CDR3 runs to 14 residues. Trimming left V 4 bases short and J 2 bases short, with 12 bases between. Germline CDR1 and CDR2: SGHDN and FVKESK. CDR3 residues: CASSPRQRTYEQYF. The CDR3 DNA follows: TGTGCCAGCAGCCCCCGACAGCGAACCTACGAGCAGTACTTC. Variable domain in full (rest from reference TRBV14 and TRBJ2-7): EAGVTQFPSHSVIEKGQTVTLRCDPISGHDNLYWYRRVMGKEIKFLLHFVKESKQDESGMPNNRFLAERTGGTYSTLKVQPAELEDSGVYFCASSPRQRTYEQYFGPGTRLTVT.

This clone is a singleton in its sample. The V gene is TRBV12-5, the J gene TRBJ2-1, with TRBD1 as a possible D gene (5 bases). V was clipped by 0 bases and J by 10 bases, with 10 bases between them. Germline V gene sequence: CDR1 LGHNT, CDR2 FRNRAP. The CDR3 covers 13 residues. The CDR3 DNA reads TGTGCTAGTGGTTTGGTAGGGGCCTGGGAGCAGTTCTTC. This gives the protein CASGLVGAWEQFF.

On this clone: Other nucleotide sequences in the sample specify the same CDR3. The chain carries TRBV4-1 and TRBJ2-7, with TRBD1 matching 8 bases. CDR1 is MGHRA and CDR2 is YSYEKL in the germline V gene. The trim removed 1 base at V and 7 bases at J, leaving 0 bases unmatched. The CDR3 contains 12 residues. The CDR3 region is CASSQGTGEQYF. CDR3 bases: TGCGCCAGCAGCCAAGGGACAGGGGAGCAGTACTTC.

The CDR3 DNA reads as TGTGCCTGGAGTGTCCCCTTTTTAGGCTACACCTTC. Translating it yields CAWSVPFLGYTF. V and J are TRBV30 and TRBJ1-2; D gene unclear. The CDR3 runs to 12 residues. CDR1 GTSNPN and CDR2 SVGIG come from the germline V gene (reference sequence). Trimming took off 0 bases at V and 8 bases at J, with 10 bases between the two ends.

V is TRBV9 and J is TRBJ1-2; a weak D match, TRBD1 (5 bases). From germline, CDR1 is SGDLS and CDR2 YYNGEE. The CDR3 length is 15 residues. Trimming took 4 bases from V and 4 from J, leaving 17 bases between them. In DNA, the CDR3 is TGTGCCAGCAGCCTAATAGGAACAGGCGGCTATGGCTACACCTTC. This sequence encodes CASSLIGTGGYGYTF.

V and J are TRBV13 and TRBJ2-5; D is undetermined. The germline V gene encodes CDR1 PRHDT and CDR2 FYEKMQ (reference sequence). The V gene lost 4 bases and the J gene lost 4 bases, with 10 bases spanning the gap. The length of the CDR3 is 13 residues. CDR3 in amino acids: CASSSGPIETQYF. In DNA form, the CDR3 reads TGTGCCAGCAGCTCCGGGCCGATAGAGACCCAGTACTTC.

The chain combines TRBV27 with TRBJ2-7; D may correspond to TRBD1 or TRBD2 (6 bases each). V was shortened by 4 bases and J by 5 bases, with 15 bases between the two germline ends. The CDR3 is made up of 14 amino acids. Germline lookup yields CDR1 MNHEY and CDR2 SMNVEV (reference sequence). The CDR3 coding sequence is TGTGCCAGCAGTTCCCTAGGGGGGATGCACGAGCAGTACTTC. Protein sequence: CASSSLGGMHEQYF.

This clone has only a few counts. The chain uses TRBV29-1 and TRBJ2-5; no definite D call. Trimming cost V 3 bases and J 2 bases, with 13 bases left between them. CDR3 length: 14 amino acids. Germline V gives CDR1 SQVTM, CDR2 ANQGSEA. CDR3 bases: TGCAGCGTTGATGGCCTGCCAGAACAAGAGACCCAGTACTTC. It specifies CSVDGLPEQETQYF.

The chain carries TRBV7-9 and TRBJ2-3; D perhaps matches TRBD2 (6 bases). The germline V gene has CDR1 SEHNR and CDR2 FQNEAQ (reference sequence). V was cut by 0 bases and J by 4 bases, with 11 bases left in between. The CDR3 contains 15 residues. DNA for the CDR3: TGTGCCAGCAGCTTAGCGGGAAGGGAGGCAGATACGCAGTATTTT. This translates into CASSLAGREADTQYF.

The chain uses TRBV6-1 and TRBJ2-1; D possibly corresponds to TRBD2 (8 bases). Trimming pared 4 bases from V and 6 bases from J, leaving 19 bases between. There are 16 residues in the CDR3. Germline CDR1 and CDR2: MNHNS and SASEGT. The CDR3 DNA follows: TGTGCCAGCAGTGGCCCGGGAGGGGGCCTAACCAATGAGCAGTTCTTC. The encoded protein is CASSGPGGGLTNEQFF.

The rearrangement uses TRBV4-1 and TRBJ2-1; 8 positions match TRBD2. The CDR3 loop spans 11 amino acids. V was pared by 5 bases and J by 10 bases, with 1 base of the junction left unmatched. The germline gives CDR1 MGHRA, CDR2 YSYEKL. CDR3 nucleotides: TGCGCCAGCAGCGAGCGGGAGGAGCAGTTCTTC. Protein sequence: CASSEREEQFF.

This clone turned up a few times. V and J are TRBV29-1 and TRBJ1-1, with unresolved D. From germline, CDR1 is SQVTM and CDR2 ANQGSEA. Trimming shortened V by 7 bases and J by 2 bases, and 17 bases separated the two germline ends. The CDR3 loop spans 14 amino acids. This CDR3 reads CSARGGPLNTEAFF. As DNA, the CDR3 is TGCAGCGCCCGAGGAGGGCCACTTAACACTGAAGCTTTCTTT.

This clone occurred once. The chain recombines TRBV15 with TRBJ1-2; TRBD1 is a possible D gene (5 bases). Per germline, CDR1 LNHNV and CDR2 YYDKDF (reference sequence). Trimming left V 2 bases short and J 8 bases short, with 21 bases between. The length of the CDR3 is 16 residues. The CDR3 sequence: CATSRTHDRDQMGYTF. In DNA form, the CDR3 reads TGTGCCACCAGCAGAACCCACGACAGAGATCAAATGGGCTACACCTTC.

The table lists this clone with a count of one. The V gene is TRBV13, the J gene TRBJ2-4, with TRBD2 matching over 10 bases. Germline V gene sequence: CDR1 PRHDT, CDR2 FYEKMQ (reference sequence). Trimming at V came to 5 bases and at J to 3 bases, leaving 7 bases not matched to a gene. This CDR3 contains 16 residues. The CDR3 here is CASSKTSGPHKNIQYF. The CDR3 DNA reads TGTGCCAGCAGCAAGACTAGCGGGCCTCACAAAAACATTCAGTACTTC.

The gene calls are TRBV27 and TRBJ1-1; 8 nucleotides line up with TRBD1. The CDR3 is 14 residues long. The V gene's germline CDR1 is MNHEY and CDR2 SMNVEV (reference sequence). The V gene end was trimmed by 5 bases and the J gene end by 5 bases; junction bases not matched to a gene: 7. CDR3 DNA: TGTGCCAGCAGTCTAGGACAGGGTAGGACTGAAGCTTTCTTT. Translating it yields CASSLGQGRTEAFF.

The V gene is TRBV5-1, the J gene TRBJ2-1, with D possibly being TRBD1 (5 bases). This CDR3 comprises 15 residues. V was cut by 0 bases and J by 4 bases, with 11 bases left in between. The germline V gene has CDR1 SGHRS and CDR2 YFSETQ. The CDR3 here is CASSLGQNDYNEQFF. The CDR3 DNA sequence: TGCGCCAGCAGCTTGGGACAGAATGATTACAATGAGCAGTTCTTC.

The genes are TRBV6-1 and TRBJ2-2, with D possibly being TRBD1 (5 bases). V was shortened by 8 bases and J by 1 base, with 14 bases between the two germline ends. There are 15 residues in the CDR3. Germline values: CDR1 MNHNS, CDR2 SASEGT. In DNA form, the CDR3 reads TGTGCCAGCTCTAACAGGAAGCAGAACACCGGGGAGCTGTTTTTT. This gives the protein CASSNRKQNTGELFF.

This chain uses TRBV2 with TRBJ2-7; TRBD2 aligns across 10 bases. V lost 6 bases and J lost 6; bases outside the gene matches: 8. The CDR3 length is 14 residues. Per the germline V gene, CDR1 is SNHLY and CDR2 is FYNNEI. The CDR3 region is CASRGPTSGSEQYF. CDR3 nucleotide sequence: TGTGCCAGCAGAGGACCGACTAGCGGGTCCGAGCAGTACTTC.

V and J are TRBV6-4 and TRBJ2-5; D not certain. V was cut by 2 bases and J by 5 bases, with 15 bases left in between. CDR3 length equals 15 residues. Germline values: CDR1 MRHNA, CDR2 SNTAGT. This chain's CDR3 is CASSDRATSRETQYF. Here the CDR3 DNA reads TGTGCCAGCAGTGACCGGGCAACCTCTCGGGAGACCCAGTACTTC.

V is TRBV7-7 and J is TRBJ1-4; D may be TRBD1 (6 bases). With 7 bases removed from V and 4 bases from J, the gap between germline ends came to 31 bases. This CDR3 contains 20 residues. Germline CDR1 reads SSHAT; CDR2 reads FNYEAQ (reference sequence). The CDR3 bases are TGTGCCAGCATCACAGGGCCGAGACGTAACACCACCATGGATAATGAAAAACTGTTTTTT. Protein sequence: CASITGPRRNTTMDNEKLFF.

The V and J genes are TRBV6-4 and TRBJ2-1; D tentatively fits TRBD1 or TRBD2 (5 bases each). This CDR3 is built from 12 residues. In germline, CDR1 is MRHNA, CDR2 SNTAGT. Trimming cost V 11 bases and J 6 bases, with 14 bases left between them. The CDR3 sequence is CAVGRARNEQFF. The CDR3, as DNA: TGTGCCGTGGGACGAGCCCGCAATGAGCAGTTCTTC.

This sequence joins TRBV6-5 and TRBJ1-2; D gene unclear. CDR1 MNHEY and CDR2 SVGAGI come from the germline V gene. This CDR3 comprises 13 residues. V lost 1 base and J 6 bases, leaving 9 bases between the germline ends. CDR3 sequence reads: CASSYYAGDGYTF. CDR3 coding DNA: TGTGCCAGCAGTTACTATGCTGGAGATGGCTACACCTTC.